This TCR beta chain came from a study of monozygotic twins with inflammatory bowel disease. Germline V CDR1 and CDR2: MNHEY, SMNVEV (reference sequence). This CDR3 has 15 amino acids. Using the 5' RACE reads, TCRdb records one entry per CDR3 protein without DNA. This repertoire includes 350,000 to 550,000 distinct CDR3 sequences. Sequencing was carried out using blood. V is TRBV27 and J is TRBJ1-4; with no DNA, the TCRdb D assignment of TRBD1 cannot be verified. This sequence was found in a human donor with ulcerative colitis or Crohn's disease, or a healthy co-twin of an affected twin (not recorded which). The CDR3 spells CASRPLGTGKEKLFF.